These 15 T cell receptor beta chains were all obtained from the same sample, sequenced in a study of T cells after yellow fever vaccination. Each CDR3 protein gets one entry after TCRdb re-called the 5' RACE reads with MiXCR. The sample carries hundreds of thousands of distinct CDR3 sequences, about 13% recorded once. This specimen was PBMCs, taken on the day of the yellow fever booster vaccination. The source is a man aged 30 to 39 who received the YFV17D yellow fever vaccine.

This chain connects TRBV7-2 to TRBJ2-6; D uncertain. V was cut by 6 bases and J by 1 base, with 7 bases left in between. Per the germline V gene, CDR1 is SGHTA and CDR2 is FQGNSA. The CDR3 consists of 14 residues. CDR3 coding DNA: TGTGCCAGCAGAGACGCTTCTGGGGCCAACGTCCTGACTTTC. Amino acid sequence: CASRDASGANVLTF.

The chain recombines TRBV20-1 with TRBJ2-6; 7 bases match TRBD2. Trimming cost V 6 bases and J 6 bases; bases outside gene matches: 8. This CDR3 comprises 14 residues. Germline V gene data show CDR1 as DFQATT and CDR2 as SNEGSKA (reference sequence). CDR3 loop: CSAATSRSANVLTF. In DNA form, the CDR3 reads TGCAGTGCAGCGACTAGCAGATCGGCCAACGTCCTGACTTTC.

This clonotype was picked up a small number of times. CDR3 in DNA: TGTGCCAGCAGCGTACGTGGGAGTACGAACACCGGGGAGCTGTTTTTT. This translates into CASSVRGSTNTGELFF. The chain combines TRBV11-3 with TRBJ2-2; D is perhaps TRBD2 (5 bases). The length of the CDR3 is 16 residues. The V end was cut by 5 bases, the J end by 0 bases, with 13 bases between. The V gene's germline CDR1 is SGHNT and CDR2 YENEEA.

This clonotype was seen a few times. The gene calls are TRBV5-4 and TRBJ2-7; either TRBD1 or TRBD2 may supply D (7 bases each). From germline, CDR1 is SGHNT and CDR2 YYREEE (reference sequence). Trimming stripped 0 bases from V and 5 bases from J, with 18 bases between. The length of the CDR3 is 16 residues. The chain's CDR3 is CASSLGTAAGGDEQYF. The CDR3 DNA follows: TGTGCCAGCAGCTTGGGTACCGCGGCAGGGGGGGACGAGCAGTACTTC.

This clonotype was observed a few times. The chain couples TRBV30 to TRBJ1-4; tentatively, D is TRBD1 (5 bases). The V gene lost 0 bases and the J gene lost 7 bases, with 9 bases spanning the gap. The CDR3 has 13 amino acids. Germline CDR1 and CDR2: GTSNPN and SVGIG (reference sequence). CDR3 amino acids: CAWSVLQGEKLFF. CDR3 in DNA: TGTGCCTGGAGTGTATTGCAGGGTGAAAAACTGTTTTTT.

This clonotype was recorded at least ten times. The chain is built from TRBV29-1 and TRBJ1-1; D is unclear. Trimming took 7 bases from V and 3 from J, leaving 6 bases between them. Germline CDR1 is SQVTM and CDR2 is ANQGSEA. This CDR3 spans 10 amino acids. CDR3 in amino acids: CSARDTEAFF. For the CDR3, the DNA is TGCAGCGCTCGCGACACTGAAGCTTTCTTT.

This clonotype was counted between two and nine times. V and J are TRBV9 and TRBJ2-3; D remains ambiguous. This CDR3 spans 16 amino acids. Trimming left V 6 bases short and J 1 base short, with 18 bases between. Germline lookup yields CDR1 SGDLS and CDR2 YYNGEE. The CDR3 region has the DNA TGTGCCAGCAACCCCTCGGACGTGTCGGGCACAGATACGCAGTATTTT. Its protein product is CASNPSDVSGTDTQYF.

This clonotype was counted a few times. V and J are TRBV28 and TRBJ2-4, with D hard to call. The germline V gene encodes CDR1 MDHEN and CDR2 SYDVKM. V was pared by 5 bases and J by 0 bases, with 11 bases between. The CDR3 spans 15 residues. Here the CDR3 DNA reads TGTGCCAGCAGTATCACGCAGCTAGCCAAAAACATTCAGTACTTC. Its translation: CASSITQLAKNIQYF.

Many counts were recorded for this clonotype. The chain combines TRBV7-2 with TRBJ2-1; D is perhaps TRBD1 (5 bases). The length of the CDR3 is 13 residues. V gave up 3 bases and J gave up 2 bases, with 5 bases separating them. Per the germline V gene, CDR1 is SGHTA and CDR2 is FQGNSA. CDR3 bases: TGTGCCAGCAGCTTGGACACCTACAATGAGCAGTTCTTC. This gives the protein CASSLDTYNEQFF. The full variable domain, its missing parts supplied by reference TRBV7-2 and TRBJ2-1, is GAGVSQSPSNKVTEKGKDVELRCDPISGHTALYWYRQSLGQGLEFLIYFQGNSAPDKSGLPSDRFSAERTGGSVSTLTIQRTQQEDSAVYLCASSLDTYNEQFFGPGTRLTVL.

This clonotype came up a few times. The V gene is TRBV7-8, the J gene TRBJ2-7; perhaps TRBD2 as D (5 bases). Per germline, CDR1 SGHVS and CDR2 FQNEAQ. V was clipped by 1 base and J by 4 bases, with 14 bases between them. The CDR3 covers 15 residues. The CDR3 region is CASSLGPYRGYEQYF. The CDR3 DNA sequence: TGTGCCAGCAGCTTAGGCCCCTACCGGGGATACGAGCAGTACTTC. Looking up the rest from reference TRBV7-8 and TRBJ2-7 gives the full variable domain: GAGVSQSPRYKVAKRGQDVALRCDPISGHVSLFWYQQALGQGPEFLTYFQNEAQLDKSGLPSDRFFAERPEGSVSTLKIQRTQQEDSAVYLCASSLGPYRGYEQYFGPGTRLTVT.

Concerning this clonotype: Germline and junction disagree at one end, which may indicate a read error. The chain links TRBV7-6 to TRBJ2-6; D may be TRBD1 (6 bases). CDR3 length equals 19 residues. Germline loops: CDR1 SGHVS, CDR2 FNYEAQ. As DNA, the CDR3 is TGTGCCAGCAGCTTAGCGGGTGACAGGTTCCTCTCTGGGCCCAACGTCCTGACTTTC. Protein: CASSLAGDRFLSGPNVLTF. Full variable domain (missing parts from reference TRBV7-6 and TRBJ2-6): GAGVSQSPRYKVTKRGQDVALRCDPISGHVSLYWYRQALGQGPEFLTYFNYEAQQDKSGLPNDRFSAERPEGSISTLTIQRTEQRDSAMYRCASSLAGDRFLSGPNVLTFGAGSRLTVL.

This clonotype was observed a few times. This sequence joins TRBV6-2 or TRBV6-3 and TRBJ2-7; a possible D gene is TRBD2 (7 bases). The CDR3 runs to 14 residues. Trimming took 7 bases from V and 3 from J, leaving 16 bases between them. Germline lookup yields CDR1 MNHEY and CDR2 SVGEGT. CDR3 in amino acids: CASTFRGAHYEQYF. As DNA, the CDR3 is TGTGCCAGCACCTTCCGGGGGGCGCACTACGAGCAGTACTTC.

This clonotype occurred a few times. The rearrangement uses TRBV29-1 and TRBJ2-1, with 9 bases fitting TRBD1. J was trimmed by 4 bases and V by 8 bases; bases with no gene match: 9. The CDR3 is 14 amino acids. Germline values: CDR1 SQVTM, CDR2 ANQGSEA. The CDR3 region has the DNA TGCAGCCTAGAACAGGGGGCGGGTTACAATGAGCAGTTCTTC. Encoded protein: CSLEQGAGYNEQFF.

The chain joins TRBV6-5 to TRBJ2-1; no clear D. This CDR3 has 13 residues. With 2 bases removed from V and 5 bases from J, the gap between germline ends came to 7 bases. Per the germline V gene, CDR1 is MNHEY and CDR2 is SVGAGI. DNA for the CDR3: TGTGCCAGCAGTTACGGGGATCACAATGAGCAGTTCTTC. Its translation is CASSYGDHNEQFF.

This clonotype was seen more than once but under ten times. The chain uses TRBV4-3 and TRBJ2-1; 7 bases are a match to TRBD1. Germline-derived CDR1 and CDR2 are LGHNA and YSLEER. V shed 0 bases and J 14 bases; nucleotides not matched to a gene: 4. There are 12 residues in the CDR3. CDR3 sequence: CASSQDAGGKFF. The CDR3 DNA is TGCGCCAGCAGCCAAGACGCAGGGGGAAAGTTCTTC.